These 32 T cell receptor beta chains were all obtained from the same sample, sequenced in a study of beta chain features in type 1 diabetes. Study-wide points: Moderate yet significant TCRB CDR3 shortening was seen in Type 1 diabetes patients in all four CD4+ subsets.

For these TCRs, the target antigens are not known. The authors reverse transcribed all of the isolated RNA, so sequencing captured expressed TCRB transcripts. Sequencing was performed with immunoSEQ multiplex PCR; in TCRdb, only in-frame clones are kept and a portion is missing. This sample has about 740,000 clones, with roughly 13% found just once. Sequencing was performed on naive CD4+ T cells from blood. These receptors were collected from a man between 18 and 35 years old with type 1 diabetes.

This clone came up a few times. The chain carries TRBV18 and TRBJ2-5, with TRBD1 identical over 7 bases. V dropped 4 bases and J dropped 1; count of bases not matched to a gene: 3. The CDR3 runs 14 residues. From germline, CDR1 is KGHSH and CDR2 LQKENI. The CDR3 protein is CASSLRDSQETQYF. The CDR3 DNA reads TGTGCCAGCTCACTACGGGACAGCCAAGAGACCCAGTACTTC.

Comment on this clone: Other DNA sequences in the sample encode the same CDR3. This chain connects TRBV6-5 to TRBJ2-5; tentatively, D is TRBD1 or TRBD2 (5 bases each). The germline CDR1 and CDR2 sequences are MNHEY and SVGAGI. The V gene lost 0 bases and the J gene lost 5 bases, with 10 bases spanning the gap. The CDR3 has 14 residues. CDR3 DNA: TGTGCCAGCAGTTACTCAGGCAGGGAGGAGACCCAGTACTTC. Translating gives CASSYSGREETQYF.

V gene TRBV5-1 combines with J gene TRBJ1-4; D perhaps matches TRBD1 (5 bases). Germline CDR1 is SGHRS and CDR2 is YFSETQ. The V end was cut by 0 bases, the J end by 7 bases, with 13 bases between. The CDR3 loop spans 15 amino acids. DNA for the CDR3: TGCGCCAGCAGCTTGGGTCCAGCTCAGGGTGAAAAACTGTTTTTT. It yields the protein CASSLGPAQGEKLFF.

This clone was detected only a few times. The chain couples TRBV5-4 to TRBJ2-3; D remains ambiguous. The germline V gene encodes CDR1 SGHNT and CDR2 YYREEE (reference sequence). This CDR3 comprises 12 residues. Trimming cost V 4 bases and J 0 bases, with 3 bases left between them. The CDR3 DNA follows: TGTGCCAGCAGCACTAGCACAGATACGCAGTATTTT. It yields the protein CASSTSTDTQYF. Together with reference TRBV5-4 and TRBJ2-3, the CDR3 gives the full variable domain: ETGVTQSPTHLIKTRGQQVTLRCSSQSGHNTVSWYQQALGQGPQFIFQYYREEENGRGNFPPRFSGLQFPNYSSELNVNALELDDSALYLCASSTSTDTQYFGPGTRLTVL.

This sequence joins TRBV10-3 and TRBJ1-1, with 7 bases matching TRBD1. CDR3 length equals 14 residues. Germline V gene data show CDR1 as ENHRY and CDR2 as SYGVKD. The V and J ends lost 4 bases and 8 bases, in that order; junction bases with no gene match: 10. The CDR3: CAISVPETGREAFF. CDR3 nucleotides: TGTGCCATCAGTGTCCCCGAGACAGGGCGGGAAGCTTTCTTT.

The gene calls are TRBV10-2 and TRBJ2-7; no firm D call. V was shortened by 5 bases and J by 3 bases, with 11 bases between the two germline ends. Germline assignment: CDR1 WSHSY and CDR2 SAAADI. The CDR3 has 13 residues. CDR3 residues: CASSRLVDYEQYF. The CDR3 nucleotides read TGCGCCAGCAGTCGGCTAGTTGACTACGAGCAGTACTTC.

This rearrangement joins TRBV7-6 to TRBJ1-5; D call uncertain. The CDR3 has 15 residues. From germline, CDR1 is SGHVS and CDR2 FNYEAQ. V lost 1 base and J 7 bases, leaving 14 bases between the germline ends. The CDR3 is CASSLVIKAAQPQHF. Here the CDR3 DNA reads TGTGCCAGCAGCTTAGTGATCAAGGCGGCGCAGCCCCAGCATTTT.

V gene TRBV5-6 combines with J gene TRBJ2-1, with 9 bases lining up with TRBD1. The CDR3 has 15 amino acids. Per germline, CDR1 SGHDT and CDR2 YYEEEE. The V gene end was trimmed by 4 bases and the J gene end by 7 bases; junction bases not matched to a gene: 9. The CDR3 coding sequence is TGTGCCAGCAGCAGGCCGGGACAGGGCGAGAATGAGCAGTTCTTC. Its translation is CASSRPGQGENEQFF.

The V call is TRBV4-1, the J call TRBJ1-5; D is unresolved. The CDR3 is 14 residues long. V shed 0 bases and J shed 7 bases, with 10 bases lying between them. Per germline, CDR1 MGHRA and CDR2 YSYEKL. CDR3 residues: CASSQDAPWQPQHF. CDR3 in DNA: TGCGCCAGCAGCCAAGATGCACCGTGGCAGCCCCAGCATTTT.

V gene TRBV2 combines with J gene TRBJ1-1, with D unclear. The CDR3 is 13 residues long. Germline CDR1 reads SNHLY; CDR2 reads FYNNEI. Trimming took 4 bases from V and 2 from J, leaving 8 bases between them. CDR3 sequence reads: CASSGVSNTEAFF. The CDR3 coding sequence is TGTGCCAGCAGTGGCGTCAGCAACACTGAAGCTTTCTTT.

Regarding this clone: The same CDR3 also results from other DNA sequences found in this sample. The rearrangement links TRBV4-1 to TRBJ1-1; 9 bases are shared with TRBD1. The ends lost 3 bases at V and 1 base at J; junction bases unmatched: 3. This CDR3 is 15 amino acids long. CDR1 is MGHRA and CDR2 is YSYEKL in the germline V gene. The CDR3 loop is CASSQGQGPNTEAFF. The CDR3 DNA reads TGCGCCAGCAGCCAGGGACAGGGACCGAACACTGAAGCTTTCTTT.

This chain connects TRBV6-1 to TRBJ1-2; TRBD1 matches at 7 bases. The CDR3 length is 12 residues. V lost 9 bases, J lost 4 bases, and 5 bases stayed unmatched. Germline values: CDR1 MNHNS, CDR2 SASEGT. CDR3 in DNA: TGTGCCAGTGGAGGGGGCGTCTATGGCTACACCTTC. Its protein is CASGGGVYGYTF.

The chain employs TRBV10-3 and TRBJ1-1; maybe TRBD1 (5 bases). Germline V gene sequence: CDR1 ENHRY, CDR2 SYGVKD. This CDR3 is 13 amino acids long. V was cut by 2 bases and J by 11 bases, with 15 bases left in between. CDR3 sequence reads: CAISEAREMVAFF. The CDR3 DNA reads as TGTGCCATCAGTGAGGCCAGGGAGATGGTGGCTTTCTTT.

This chain connects TRBV5-4 to TRBJ1-1; D possibly corresponds to TRBD1 (6 bases). Deletions cut 2 bases from V and 2 bases from J, with 16 bases between. CDR1 SGHNT and CDR2 YYREEE come from the germline V gene (reference sequence). This CDR3 region has 16 residues. This chain's CDR3 is CASSFGTLQANTEAFF. The CDR3 region has the DNA TGTGCCAGCAGCTTCGGGACACTGCAAGCCAACACTGAAGCTTTCTTT.

This clone was counted only a few times. The chain couples TRBV4-1 to TRBJ2-7, with a tentative D call TRBD2 (6 bases). Deletions cut 2 bases from V and 3 bases from J, with 17 bases between. The CDR3 is 16 amino acids. Germline V gives CDR1 MGHRA, CDR2 YSYEKL. This chain's CDR3 is CASSQPGTSRSYEQYF. The CDR3 nucleotides read TGCGCCAGCAGCCAACCCGGGACTTCTAGGAGCTACGAGCAGTACTTC.

There are a few counts of this clone. This chain uses TRBV13 with TRBJ2-2; no firm D call. The V end was cut by 4 bases, the J end by 2 bases, with 23 bases between. Germline CDR1 reads PRHDT; CDR2 reads FYEKMQ (reference sequence). The CDR3 has 19 amino acids. CDR3 nucleotide sequence: TGTGCCAGCAGCTCCCTCCCGGACGACATACGCATTAACACCGGGGAGCTGTTTTTT. Protein product: CASSSLPDDIRINTGELFF.

This chain connects TRBV7-6 to TRBJ2-3; either TRBD1 or TRBD2 may supply D (6 bases each). Germline V gene data show CDR1 as SGHVS and CDR2 as FNYEAQ. This CDR3 has 16 amino acids. V gave up 5 bases and J gave up 4 bases, with 19 bases separating them. CDR3 loop: CASSDPHLGGADTQYF. The CDR3, as DNA: TGTGCCAGCAGCGACCCTCATTTGGGGGGCGCAGATACGCAGTATTTT.

The chain links TRBV5-1 to TRBJ2-5; D possibly corresponds to TRBD2 (5 bases). The CDR3 runs 17 residues. Germline V gives CDR1 SGHRS, CDR2 YFSETQ. The V and J ends lost 3 bases and 1 base respectively, with 19 bases between them. CDR3 in amino acids: CASSYQLLSGTQETQYF. As DNA, the CDR3 is TGCGCCAGCAGCTACCAACTCTTGAGCGGAACCCAAGAGACCCAGTACTTC.

This clone was seen only a few times. The same CDR3 can be traced to other DNA sequences in this sample. The chain joins TRBV30 to TRBJ1-2, with a weak D call TRBD1 (5 bases). CDR1 is GTSNPN, CDR2 SVGIG, per germline (reference sequence). V lost 0 bases, J lost 4 bases, and 9 bases lay in between. The CDR3 is made up of 13 amino acids. The CDR3 spells CAWSVRQIYGYTF. The CDR3 region has the DNA TGTGCCTGGAGTGTACGACAGATCTATGGCTACACCTTC.

The chain couples TRBV1 to TRBJ1-5; TRBD1, the D gene given by the table, was not confirmed from the DNA. TRBV1 is flagged as a pseudogene. The CDR3 spans 15 residues. Written as DNA, the CDR3 is TGCACCAGCAGCCAAGGGACAGGCCCTTATCAGCCCCAGCATTTT. This gives the protein CTSSQGTGPYQPQHF.

In its sample, this clone was seen a few times. V and J are TRBV7-9 and TRBJ2-1; 7 positions match TRBD2. Per germline, CDR1 SEHNR and CDR2 FQNEAQ (reference sequence). With V trimmed by 5 bases and J by 3 bases, 7 bases remained unmatched. This CDR3 has 15 residues. The CDR3 loop is CASSSLAARYNEQFF. The DNA of the CDR3 is TGTGCCAGCAGCAGTCTAGCGGCACGCTACAATGAGCAGTTCTTC.

This sequence joins TRBV7-9 and TRBJ1-2, with 9 bases aligning to TRBD1. CDR1 and CDR2 (germline): SEHNR, FQNEAQ (reference sequence). This CDR3 spans 14 amino acids. The trim removed 4 bases at V and 6 bases at J, leaving 6 bases unmatched. The CDR3, as DNA: TGTGCCAGCAGCTATTGGGACAGGGAGGATGGCTACACCTTC. The encoded protein is CASSYWDREDGYTF.

This clone has a handful of counts. The V call is TRBV19, the J call TRBJ1-1; TRBD1 matches 8 bases. V gave up 5 bases and J gave up 7 bases; unmatched junction bases: 6. The CDR3 runs 13 residues. CDR1 is LNHDA, CDR2 SQIVND, per germline (reference sequence). In DNA, the CDR3 is TGTGCCAGTAGTGCCAGGGGGCAGGGTGAAGCTTTCTTT. It translates to CASSARGQGEAFF.

The chain employs TRBV19 and TRBJ1-1; D not certain. This CDR3 is 12 amino acids long. With 4 bases removed from V and 12 bases from J, the gap between germline ends came to 15 bases. The germline gives CDR1 LNHDA, CDR2 SQIVND (reference sequence). CDR3: CASSKENHSPFF. The CDR3 DNA follows: TGTGCCAGTAGTAAAGAGAACCATTCGCCTTTCTTT.

The V call is TRBV25-1, the J call TRBJ1-2, with D possibly TRBD1 on 5 matching bases. The CDR3 totals 14 residues. CDR1 MGHDK and CDR2 SYGVNS come from the germline V gene. V shed 3 bases and J shed 3 bases, with 11 bases lying between them. This CDR3 is CASSDTSGDYGYTF. The CDR3 DNA reads as TGTGCCAGCAGTGATACTTCGGGGGACTATGGCTACACCTTC.

J is TRBJ1-1 and V is TRBV30; D is perhaps TRBD1 (6 bases). The length of the CDR3 is 10 residues. Per germline, CDR1 GTSNPN and CDR2 SVGIG (reference sequence). CDR3 residues: CATGNTEAFF. Here the CDR3 DNA reads TGTGCGACAGGGAACACTGAAGCTTTCTTT.

The V call is TRBV11-2, the J call TRBJ1-4, with D possibly TRBD1 on 5 matching bases. Between the trimmed V and J ends, which lost 5 bases and 13 bases, there was a span of 26 bases. CDR3 length: 16 amino acids. Germline V gives CDR1 SGHAT, CDR2 FQNNGV. The CDR3 DNA reads TGTGCCAGCAGCGACGCCCGGCAGGGCGCGAGAATGAGACTGTTTTTT. Encoded protein: CASSDARQGARMRLFF.

The rearrangement joins TRBV9 to TRBJ2-2, with 7 bases aligning to TRBD1. The germline CDR1 and CDR2 sequences are SGDLS and YYNGEE. The ends lost 4 bases at V and 1 base at J; junction bases unmatched: 4. The CDR3 is 15 amino acids. CDR3 sequence reads: CASSSRDRNTGELFF. DNA for the CDR3: TGTGCCAGCAGCTCAAGGGACAGGAACACCGGGGAGCTGTTTTTT.

The CDR3 is CAWSVLGNNQPQHF. The CDR3 bases are TGTGCCTGGAGTGTACTTGGGAACAATCAGCCCCAGCATTTT. V usage is TRBV30 and J usage is TRBJ1-5; D uncertain. Trimming took off 0 bases at V and 3 bases at J, with 9 bases between the two ends. CDR1 and CDR2 from the germline V gene are GTSNPN and SVGIG (reference sequence). This CDR3 spans 14 amino acids.

The gene calls are TRBV6-5 and TRBJ1-5; D unresolved. The CDR3 is 14 residues long. The germline V and J ends were trimmed by 5 bases and 7 bases, with 15 bases remaining between them. Germline values: CDR1 MNHEY, CDR2 SVGAGI. The CDR3 coding sequence is TGTGCCAGCAGTCTAGTGGCTGCAGGACAGCCCCAGCATTTT. This gives the protein CASSLVAAGQPQHF.

V usage is TRBV10-1 and J usage is TRBJ2-7; 8 nucleotides align to TRBD1. Trimming at V came to 2 bases and at J to 4 bases, leaving 7 bases not matched to a gene. The CDR3 covers 15 residues. From germline, CDR1 is WNHNN and CDR2 SYGVQD (reference sequence). This chain's CDR3 is CASSEGRTGRYEQYF. CDR3 bases: TGCGCCAGCAGTGAGGGGAGGACAGGGAGGTACGAGCAGTACTTC.

This clone showed up just a few times. The chain is built from TRBV10-3 and TRBJ1-1; weak D call: TRBD1 (5 bases). V was pared by 0 bases and J by 1 base, with 12 bases between. CDR1 ENHRY and CDR2 SYGVKD come from the germline V gene. This CDR3 region has 16 residues. The CDR3 protein is CAISESDEGTNTEAFF. As DNA, the CDR3 is TGTGCCATCAGTGAGTCGGACGAGGGGACGAACACTGAAGCTTTCTTT.